The subject of this entry is one T cell receptor (beta chain). This sample was included in a study of T cells in Graves' hyperthyroidism and ophthalmopathy. TCR beta CDR3 regions were amplified from RNA transcripts. The TCR CDR3 was amplified in a first-round RT-PCR using the HTBI primer set. MiXCR was run by TCRdb on the multiplex PCR reads, yielding one entry per CDR3 protein. This sample has a few hundred thousand distinct CDR3 sequences, with approximately 16% found just once. Germline-derived CDR1 and CDR2 are ENHRY and SYGVKD. V lost 2 bases and J lost 3, with 11 bases in between. This CDR3 region has 15 residues.

The TCR originated in a woman aged 40 to 50 with Graves' ophthalmopathy. The V and J genes are TRBV10-3 and TRBJ1-3, with D perhaps matching TRBD1 (5 bases). Sequenced material: blood. CDR3 DNA: TGTGCCATCAGTGAGACCATGGGGGTTGGAAACACCATATATTTT. Translation: CAISETMGVGNTIYF.